This paragraph covers one T cell receptor (beta chain) sequence. The antigen remains undetermined. The sample comes from a study of cytomegalovirus exposure and HLA in healthy donors. Germline CDR1 and CDR2: MNHEY and SMNVEV (reference sequence). The CDR3 sequence is 15 residues long. Trimming took 1 base from V and 10 from J, leaving 16 bases between them. The study's findings and limits: Indistinguishability led to the exclusion of some V segments, TRBV6-2 and TRBV6-3 included. Among the most significant clusters, several appeared linked to common viral pathogens in a later analysis. Rarity marked most TCR sequences, yet some public TCRs occurred in many donors. Researchers counted approximately 160 TCR beta chains as cytomegalovirus-associated.

60 Vbeta and 13 Jbeta primers were used in PCR. TCRdb's copy holds only in-frame clones and misses some; the assay was immunoSEQ multiplex PCR. The sample consists of 150,000 to 200,000 clones, about 81% of them appearing once. Sequencing was performed on PBMCs. This clonotype originated in a woman younger than 35 in good health and CMV-seronegative. The chain links TRBV27 to TRBJ2-2; TRBD2 is a possible D gene (6 bases). The CDR3 is CASSLFGRGTPELFF. CDR3 in DNA: TGTGCCAGCAGTTTATTCGGACGGGGGACCCCGGAGCTGTTTTTT.